Shown below are 19 T cell receptor beta chains from a single sample sequenced in a study of blood T cell repertoires in COVID-19. Clones were read by immunoSEQ multiplex PCR, and TCRdb kept only the in-frame ones, dropping some. The table includes over 100,000 clones, 88% detected once. Sample: peripheral blood. The receptor set was obtained from a man aged 45-60 years with acute or convalescent COVID-19.

The CDR3 region has the DNA TGTGCCAGTAGCCCTGGACAGGCGAACACTGAAGCTTTCTTT. Protein: CASSPGQANTEAFF. The V and J genes are TRBV19 and TRBJ1-1; 7 bases agree with TRBD1. V was clipped by 6 bases and J by 1 base; unmatched bases: 5. This CDR3 has 14 residues. CDR1 is LNHDA and CDR2 is SQIVND in the germline V gene (reference sequence).

This clone was seen just once. The chain has TRBV28 and TRBJ1-1; possibly TRBD1 for D (5 bases). Germline CDR1 reads MDHEN; CDR2 reads SYDVKM. The length of the CDR3 is 15 residues. V was cut by 0 bases and J by 2 bases, with 10 bases left in between. This CDR3 is CASSLWTVSNTEAFF. CDR3 bases: TGTGCCAGCAGTTTATGGACAGTATCTAACACTGAAGCTTTCTTT.

The rearrangement joins TRBV6-5 to TRBJ1-3; D is ambiguous. This CDR3 is 16 amino acids long. The ends were cut back, 0 bases at V and 0 bases at J, with 9 bases in the middle. Germline CDR1 is MNHEY and CDR2 is SVGAGI. This CDR3 reads CASSYSSGSSGNTIYF. The CDR3 DNA follows: TGTGCCAGCAGTTACTCCTCCGGGTCCTCTGGAAACACCATATATTTT.

The V gene is TRBV2, the J gene TRBJ1-5, with 7 nucleotides matching TRBD1. The CDR3 runs 11 residues. Per the germline V gene, CDR1 is SNHLY and CDR2 is FYNNEI. V lost 8 bases to trimming and J lost 13 bases; unmatched junction nucleotides: 8. As DNA, the CDR3 is TGTGCCAGCTCCGAACAGGGGATTCAGCATTTT. It yields the protein CASSEQGIQHF.

This clone was seen once. The rearrangement links TRBV7-9 to TRBJ1-2; D possibly corresponds to TRBD1 (5 bases). The V gene lost 1 base and the J gene lost 7 bases, with 13 bases spanning the gap. The germline V gene has CDR1 SEHNR and CDR2 FQNEAQ (reference sequence). CDR3 length: 14 amino acids. The CDR3 sequence is CASSLGRDRGGYTF. CDR3 nucleotides: TGTGCCAGCAGCTTAGGTCGCGACAGAGGTGGCTACACCTTC.

The V call is TRBV2, the J call TRBJ1-6; D perhaps matches TRBD1 (5 bases). Per the germline V gene, CDR1 is SNHLY and CDR2 is FYNNEI. V was clipped by 0 bases and J by 9 bases, with 6 bases between them. The CDR3 is made up of 13 amino acids. CDR3 sequence reads: CASSEAQASPLHF. In DNA, the CDR3 is TGTGCCAGCAGTGAAGCACAGGCTTCACCCCTCCACTTT.

The chain links TRBV10-3 to TRBJ2-3; TRBD2 aligns across 9 bases. CDR3 length: 14 residues. Germline CDR1 is ENHRY and CDR2 is SYGVKD. With V trimmed by 0 bases and J by 14 bases, 9 bases remained unmatched. CDR3 in DNA: TGTGCCATCAGTGAGTCGGTGGGACTAGCTTCTCGGTATTTT. It specifies CAISESVGLASRYF.

Only one count was recorded for this clone. This sequence joins TRBV19 and TRBJ1-2, with 10 bases aligning to TRBD1. Germline V CDR1 and CDR2: LNHDA, SQIVND (reference sequence). This CDR3 contains 15 residues. Losses at the gene ends were 1 base for V and 4 bases for J; bases not matched to a gene: 3. The CDR3 DNA sequence: TGTGCCAGTAGTATAGGGACAGGGGGAACCTATGGCTACACCTTC. Amino acids: CASSIGTGGTYGYTF.

This chain uses TRBV19 with TRBJ2-1, with TRBD2 matching 13 bases. Losses at the gene ends were 6 bases for V and 9 bases for J; bases not matched to a gene: 8. Germline CDR1 and CDR2: LNHDA and SQIVND (reference sequence). This CDR3 is 15 amino acids long. The DNA of the CDR3 is TGTGCCAGTAGGCCACTAGCGGGAGGGGGGGGTGAGCAGTTCTTC. It translates to CASRPLAGGGGEQFF.

V and J are TRBV6-1 and TRBJ2-3; D possibly corresponds to TRBD1 (6 bases). There are 15 residues in the CDR3. The germline gives CDR1 MNHNS, CDR2 SASEGT. Deletions cut 6 bases from V and 0 bases from J, with 13 bases between. The CDR3 DNA follows: TGTGCCAGCAGCATGGGGGCGTTAAGCACAGATACGCAGTATTTT. Protein sequence: CASSMGALSTDTQYF.

J is TRBJ1-6 and V is TRBV28; 12 bases line up with TRBD1. V dropped 3 bases and J dropped 17; count of bases not matched to a gene: 8. Germline CDR1 is MDHEN and CDR2 is SYDVKM. The CDR3 is 14 residues long. In DNA form, the CDR3 reads TGTGCCAGCAGTTTTCCCGGGACAGGGGGCGGAGTCCACTTT. This codes for CASSFPGTGGGVHF. Variable domain in full (rest from reference TRBV28 and TRBJ1-6): DVKVTQSSRYLVKRTGEKVFLECVQDMDHENMFWYRQDPGLGLRLIYFSYDVKMKEKGDIPEGYSVSREKKERFSLILESASTNQTSMYLCASSFPGTGGGVHFGNGTRLTVT.

This chain connects TRBV11-2 to TRBJ1-4; possible D gene TRBD1, 5 bases. V lost 0 bases, J lost 6 bases, and 11 bases lay in between. CDR1 and CDR2 from the germline V gene are SGHAT and FQNNGV. The CDR3 is made up of 15 amino acids. CDR3 bases: TGTGCCAGCAGCTTAGATCAGGGCCGGTATGAAAAACTGTTTTTT. It translates to CASSLDQGRYEKLFF.

This sequence joins TRBV6-6 and TRBJ1-3; D unclear. The V gene lost 5 bases and the J gene lost 2 bases, with 13 bases spanning the gap. Germline-derived CDR1 and CDR2 are MNHNY and SVGAGI (reference sequence). The length of the CDR3 is 15 residues. The CDR3: CASSDPGTAGNTIYF. Written as DNA, the CDR3 is TGTGCCAGCAGTGATCCGGGAACAGCTGGAAACACCATATATTTT.

This rearrangement joins TRBV11-2 to TRBJ1-2; 8 bases fit TRBD1. Unmatched junction bases numbered 14, after V lost 3 bases and J lost 8 bases. The germline CDR1 and CDR2 sequences are SGHAT and FQNNGV. CDR3 length equals 16 residues. DNA of the CDR3: TGTGCCAGCAGCTTTTCCTTACCCGGACAGGGCCGGGGCTACACCTTC. Its protein product is CASSFSLPGQGRGYTF.

Here the CDR3 DNA reads TGTGCCAGCTCACTATCGACAGGGAATTCGGGAAACACTGAAGCTTTCTTT. Translated: CASSLSTGNSGNTEAFF. The J gene is TRBJ1-1, the V gene TRBV18, with 7 positions matching TRBD1. J was trimmed by 2 bases and V by 4 bases; bases with no gene match: 13. This CDR3 comprises 17 residues. Germline-derived CDR1 and CDR2 are KGHSH and LQKENI.

The chain recombines TRBV19 with TRBJ2-7, with D possibly matching TRBD1 (6 bases). The germline V gene encodes CDR1 LNHDA and CDR2 SQIVND (reference sequence). The CDR3 loop spans 16 amino acids. V lost 5 bases, J lost 5 bases, and 22 bases lay in between. CDR3 DNA sequence: TGTGCCAGTAGTCAGGGTGGAAGGACAGTAGCGAACGAGCAGTACTTC. Protein product: CASSQGGRTVANEQYF.

V usage is TRBV12-5 and J usage is TRBJ1-1, with D possibly TRBD1 on 5 matching bases. Looked up from germline, CDR1 is LGHNT and CDR2 is FRNRAP. The CDR3 contains 17 residues. Trimming removed 6 bases at V and 1 base at J, with 21 bases between. The CDR3 DNA follows: TGTGCTAGTGGCGTGAGTTATTTTAGGGGCCGGAACACTGAAGCTTTCTTT. As protein: CASGVSYFRGRNTEAFF.

This sequence joins TRBV18 and TRBJ1-1; 8 bases are shared with TRBD1. Germline V lookup: CDR1 KGHSH, CDR2 LQKENI. The CDR3 runs to 17 residues. V was pared by 0 bases and J by 3 bases, with 9 bases of the junction left unmatched. The CDR3 loop is CASSPPPGGAGDTEAFF. In nucleotides, the CDR3 is TGTGCCAGCTCACCACCCCCAGGGGGCGCTGGGGACACTGAAGCTTTCTTT.

This rearrangement joins TRBV5-1 to TRBJ2-2; 10 nucleotides align to TRBD1. This CDR3 is built from 17 residues. V trimming: 0 bases; J trimming: 4 bases; junction bases outside the gene matches: 6. Per the germline V gene, CDR1 is SGHRS and CDR2 is YFSETQ. This CDR3 is CASSLVRDRGRTGELFF. CDR3 nucleotide sequence: TGCGCCAGCAGCTTGGTCCGAGACAGGGGGCGCACCGGGGAGCTGTTTTTT.